A selection of T cell receptor beta chains follows, all from one sample in a study of molecular identifiers for immune sequencing clone quantification. From the PCR reads, TCRdb called clonotypes with MiXCR, one entry per CDR3 protein. The sample holds 400,000 to 600,000 distinct CDR3 sequences, about a quarter seen once. The sample was naive CD8+ T cells from blood, with Jurkat cell RNA spiked in. These receptors were collected from a human donor in good health. Some libraries in this study had Jurkat cell RNA spiked in. Both conserved end residues are part of each CDR3. A D gene is named only where the DNA matches it firmly. Clone size is given for some rows only: seen once, a few or many times, or a class if the clone is expanded.

j_call	clone_size	d_call	v_call	cdr3_aa	cdr3_nt
TRBJ1-1	.	.	TRBV4-1	CASSQLSGGFREDTEAFF	TGCGCCAGCAGCCAACTTTCGGGGGGGTTTCGGGAGGACACTGAAGCTTTCTTT
TRBJ2-2	.	TRBD2	TRBV12-3/TRBV12-4	CASGVAGGQNTGELFF	TGTGCCAGCGGGGTAGCGGGGGGTCAGAACACCGGGGAGCTGTTTTTT
TRBJ2-2	.	.	TRBV3-1	CASSQDPLWVGELFF	TGTGCCAGCAGCCAAGATCCCCTCTGGGTTGGGGAGCTGTTTTTT
TRBJ2-5	.	TRBD2	TRBV19	CASSWGTSVQETQYF	TGTGCCAGTAGTTGGGGGACTAGCGTTCAAGAGACCCAGTACTTC
TRBJ1-1	few	.	TRBV19	CASSTGYTEAFF	TGTGCCAGTAGTACGGGCTACACTGAAGCTTTCTTT
TRBJ2-3	.	TRBD2	TRBV6-5	CASRPRGSLGTDTQYF	TGTGCCAGCAGGCCGCGGGGGTCATTAGGCACAGATACGCAGTATTTT
TRBJ2-3	.	.	TRBV9	CASSVEAADTTDTQYF	TGTGCCAGCAGCGTAGAGGCAGCCGACACCACAGATACGCAGTATTTT
TRBJ1-1	many	.	TRBV20-1	CSAPDAVGGGVEAFF	TGCAGTGCCCCGGATGCCGTCGGGGGGGGAGTTGAAGCTTTCTTT
TRBJ2-3	few	TRBD2	TRBV14	CASSHRAGATDTQYF	TGTGCCAGCAGCCACCGAGCGGGAGCAACAGATACGCAGTATTTT
TRBJ2-7	.	TRBD2	TRBV29-1	CSVGTSKYEQYF	TGCAGCGTTGGGACTAGTAAGTACGAGCAGTACTTC
TRBJ1-5	.	.	TRBV12-3/TRBV12-4	CASSDGHSNQPQHF	TGTGCCAGCAGTGACGGACATAGCAATCAGCCCCAGCATTTT
TRBJ1-5	many	.	TRBV12-3/TRBV12-4	CASSLQGWNQPQHF	TGTGCCAGCAGTTTACAGGGGTGGAATCAGCCCCAGCATTTT
TRBJ1-1	.	.	TRBV19	CASSIVPIYDTEAFF	TGTGCCAGTAGTATAGTGCCAATCTACGACACTGAAGCTTTCTTT
TRBJ2-1	many	TRBD1	TRBV29-1	CSVDKALKGQGDEQFF	TGCAGCGTTGACAAAGCTCTGAAGGGGCAGGGGGATGAGCAGTTCTTC
TRBJ2-3	.	TRBD1	TRBV12-3/TRBV12-4	CASSVLQGDHTQYF	TGTGCCAGCAGTGTCCTACAGGGGGACCATACGCAGTATTTT
TRBJ2-5	many	TRBD1	TRBV6-5	CASSSATGEYF	TGTGCCAGCAGTTCCGCGACAGGGGAGTACTTC
TRBJ2-7	.	TRBD2	TRBV27	CASGWTSEGNEQYF	TGTGCCAGCGGGTGGACTAGCGAGGGGAACGAGCAGTACTTC
TRBJ2-1	few	.	TRBV29-1	CSVDPRDETYNEQFF	TGCAGCGTGGACCCCCGGGACGAAACCTACAATGAGCAGTTCTTC
TRBJ2-7	many	TRBD1	TRBV5-6	CASRFAETGIEQYF	TGTGCCAGCAGATTCGCCGAGACAGGGATCGAGCAGTACTTC
TRBJ2-7	.	.	TRBV12-5	CASGPATGPHSAYEQYF	TGTGCTAGTGGACCCGCGACAGGCCCACACTCTGCCTACGAGCAGTACTTC
TRBJ1-2	many	TRBD1	TRBV18	CASSPPRGQAPYGYTF	TGTGCCAGCTCACCACCTCGAGGACAGGCACCATATGGCTACACCTTC
TRBJ2-1	.	TRBD2	TRBV12-5	CASSLLAGGPWEQFF	TGTGCTAGTAGTTTGCTAGCGGGGGGGCCCTGGGAGCAGTTCTTC
TRBJ2-4	.	.	TRBV30	CAWNERGKNIQYF	TGTGCCTGGAATGAAAGGGGCAAAAACATTCAGTACTTC
TRBJ2-7	many	.	TRBV30	CAWSVRGEQYF	TGTGCCTGGAGTGTCCGTGGCGAGCAGTACTTC
TRBJ2-7	few	.	TRBV27	CASSLRQEPYEQYF	TGTGCCAGCAGTCTCAGACAGGAGCCATACGAGCAGTACTTC
TRBJ1-5	many	.	TRBV5-5	CASSPPGVQPQHF	TGTGCCAGCAGCCCTCCGGGGGTTCAGCCCCAGCATTTT
TRBJ2-1	.	TRBD1	TRBV14	CASSLGQGVSSYNEQFF	TGTGCCAGCAGCCTAGGACAGGGAGTGAGCTCCTACAATGAGCAGTTCTTC
TRBJ2-7	few	.	TRBV28	CASSIMTGYPSYEQYF	TGTGCCAGCAGTATTATGACAGGTTACCCGTCCTACGAGCAGTACTTC
TRBJ2-7	few	TRBD1	TRBV28	CASSPLPGTGINEQYF	TGTGCCAGCAGCCCATTGCCCGGGACAGGGATCAACGAGCAGTACTTC
TRBJ1-6	.	.	TRBV6-2/TRBV6-3	CASSPKGWGLNSPLYF	TGTGCCAGCAGCCCGAAGGGGTGGGGGTTGAATTCACCCCTCTACTTT
TRBJ1-1	few	.	TRBV25-1	CATRLGTEAFF	TGTGCCACCCGGTTGGGCACTGAAGCTTTCTTT